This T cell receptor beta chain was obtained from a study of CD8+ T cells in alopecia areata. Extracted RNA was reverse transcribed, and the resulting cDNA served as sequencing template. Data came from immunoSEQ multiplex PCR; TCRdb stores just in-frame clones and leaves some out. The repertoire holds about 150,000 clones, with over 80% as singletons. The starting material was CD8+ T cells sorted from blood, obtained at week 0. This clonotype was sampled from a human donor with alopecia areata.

The CDR3 region has the DNA TGTGCCAGCAGCCGAGAGGGACTAGCGGGAGTGGATGAGCAGTTCTTC. It encodes CASSREGLAGVDEQFF. J is TRBJ2-1 and V is TRBV4-2; 14 bases fit TRBD2. Germline V lookup: CDR1 LGHNA, CDR2 YNFKEQ. V gave up 4 bases and J gave up 8 bases; unmatched junction bases: 7. The CDR3 runs to 16 residues.